These 13 T cell receptor beta chains originate from one sample sequenced in a study of T cell responses to AZD1222 COVID-19 vaccine. Clones were read by immunoSEQ multiplex PCR, and TCRdb kept only the in-frame ones, dropping some. There are about 130,000 clones in the sample; roughly 88% occur only once, and around 5.3% lies in the top ten. The sample here was peripheral blood, taken 28 days after the second AZD1222 dose. Receptors were obtained from an adult who received the AZD1222 COVID-19 vaccine.

The chain carries TRBV5-5 and TRBJ1-2; TRBD1 aligns across 12 bases. The germline gives CDR1 SGHKS, CDR2 YYEKEE (reference sequence). V trimming: 4 bases; J trimming: 8 bases; junction bases outside the gene matches: 12. This CDR3 contains 16 residues. The CDR3 region is CASSVNPGQGAYGYTF. The DNA of the CDR3 is TGTGCCAGCAGCGTGAATCCGGGACAGGGGGCGTACGGCTACACCTTC.

This clone was seen a handful of times. This chain uses TRBV6-5 with TRBJ2-7; D might be TRBD1 (6 bases). CDR3 size: 13 residues. CDR1 MNHEY and CDR2 SVGAGI come from the germline V gene. V lost 6 bases and J lost 3, with 12 bases in between. As DNA, the CDR3 is TGTGCCAGCAGCCCCAGGGGCTACTACGAGCAGTACTTC. Its translation: CASSPRGYYEQYF.

Concerning this clone: Its ends do not fully match the called genes, so a read error is possible. CDR3 DNA sequence: TGTGCCAGCAGTGAAGACGGGGGAGCCTATGACTACACCTTC. Translated: CASSEDGGAYDYTF. This chain joins TRBV6-1 and TRBJ1-2; tentative D call: TRBD1 (5 bases). The germline V gene encodes CDR1 MNHNS and CDR2 SASEGT. The CDR3 has 14 residues.

This clone has only one observation. The chain uses TRBV6-5 and TRBJ2-7; 8 nucleotides match TRBD2. V gave up 2 bases and J gave up 4 bases; unmatched junction bases: 10. Germline loops: CDR1 MNHEY, CDR2 SVGAGI. The CDR3 loop spans 16 amino acids. This chain's CDR3 is CASSYPSSGRVYEQYF. As DNA, the CDR3 is TGTGCCAGCAGTTACCCCTCTAGCGGGCGCGTTTACGAGCAGTACTTC.

V is TRBV7-8 and J is TRBJ2-1; possibly TRBD2 for D (6 bases). CDR1 is SGHVS, CDR2 FQNEAQ, per germline. The V gene lost 1 base and the J gene lost 0 bases, with 13 bases spanning the gap. The CDR3 extends over 17 amino acids. CDR3: CASSLGRLGSSYNEQFF. CDR3 sequence (DNA): TGTGCCAGCAGCTTAGGGAGACTAGGGAGCTCCTACAATGAGCAGTTCTTC.

This chain connects TRBV7-9 to TRBJ1-2; D is undetermined. Trimming stripped 3 bases from V and 1 base from J, with 15 bases between. Germline CDR1 reads SEHNR; CDR2 reads FQNEAQ (reference sequence). This CDR3 contains 16 residues. For the CDR3, the DNA is TGTGCCAGCAGCTTTCTGGAGGAAGGTCTTAACTATGGCTACACCTTC. Residues: CASSFLEEGLNYGYTF.

The chain is built from TRBV11-3 and TRBJ2-1; D is ambiguous. The CDR3 loop spans 14 amino acids. Germline V gene sequence: CDR1 SGHNT, CDR2 YENEEA. The V end lost 2 bases, the J end lost 0 bases, and 5 bases lay between the germline ends. In nucleotides, the CDR3 is TGTGCCAGCAGCTTAACTAACTCCTACAATGAGCAGTTCTTC. Translating gives CASSLTNSYNEQFF.

The V and J genes are TRBV9 and TRBJ1-1, with D unclear. Germline V gives CDR1 SGDLS, CDR2 YYNGEE. The CDR3 is made up of 13 amino acids. The germline V and J ends were trimmed by 0 bases and 1 base, with 4 bases remaining between them. The CDR3 coding sequence is TGTGCCAGCAGCGTAGCGGGGAACACTGAAGCTTTCTTT. This gives the protein CASSVAGNTEAFF.

The chain is built from TRBV13 and TRBJ2-3; D gene ambiguous. V gave up 3 bases and J gave up 1 base, with 5 bases separating them. Germline V gene sequence: CDR1 PRHDT, CDR2 FYEKMQ (reference sequence). The CDR3 length is 13 residues. The CDR3 DNA follows: TGTGCCAGCAGCTTTCAGGGCACAGATACGCAGTATTTT. Translating gives CASSFQGTDTQYF.

The chain carries TRBV2 and TRBJ2-5; TRBD2 aligns across 11 bases. Germline CDR1 reads SNHLY; CDR2 reads FYNNEI. The CDR3 totals 14 residues. With V trimmed by 7 bases and J by 4 bases, 5 bases remained unmatched. The CDR3 DNA reads TGTGCCAGCATGTCGGGACTAGCGGTAGAGACCCAGTACTTC. Translation: CASMSGLAVETQYF.

The chain links TRBV11-2 to TRBJ2-7, with D possibly matching TRBD2 (6 bases). CDR3 size: 15 residues. Trimming took 3 bases from V and 5 from J, leaving 17 bases between them. Germline CDR1 and CDR2: SGHAT and FQNNGV. The CDR3 DNA reads as TGTGCCAGCAGCTTTGGACTACCCAGCACCCACGAGCAGTACTTC. Translated: CASSFGLPSTHEQYF.

CDR3 coding DNA: TGCGCCAGCAGCCAAGATCGGGCAGTTAATGGCTACACCTTC. This gives the protein CASSQDRAVNGYTF. The chain carries TRBV4-3 and TRBJ1-2; D unclear. Trimming shortened V by 0 bases and J by 6 bases, and 11 bases separated the two germline ends. CDR1 is LGHNA, CDR2 YSLEER, per germline. The CDR3 runs to 14 residues.

The chain links TRBV12-3 or TRBV12-4 to TRBJ2-7; 8 bases match TRBD1. J was trimmed by 3 bases and V by 6 bases; bases with no gene match: 4. The CDR3 totals 13 residues. Written as DNA, the CDR3 is TGTGCCAGCAGGTGGACAGGGAACTACGAGCAGTACTTC. Amino acid sequence: CASRWTGNYEQYF.